Below, 15 T cell receptor beta chains from the same sample are listed, as sequenced in a study of Ad26.COV2.S vaccination and SARS-CoV-2 variants. The method was immunoSEQ multiplex PCR; TCRdb's version includes in-frame clones alone and lacks a portion of them. The data show 400,000 to 450,000 clones, 75% to 95% seen once. Regarding treatment: about 20 received Ad26.COV2.S at low or high dose, single or two shots; several received placebo; per-sample allocation not given. Sampling happened 63 days after the first vaccine or placebo injection. Here the sequenced sample was peripheral blood, taken in a trial of Ad26.COV2.S vaccine versus placebo. Receptors originate from a person aged 18-65 years who received the Ad26.COV2.S COVID-19 vaccine or a placebo.

This rearrangement joins TRBV7-6 to TRBJ2-7; 7 bases agree with TRBD1. CDR3 length equals 17 residues. Germline V gives CDR1 SGHVS, CDR2 FNYEAQ. V was pared by 5 bases and J by 0 bases, with 13 bases of the junction left unmatched. In nucleotides, the CDR3 is TGTGCCAGCAGCAACAAGTTCCGGGACAGAGACTCCTACGAGCAGTACTTC. It encodes CASSNKFRDRDSYEQYF.

V usage is TRBV18 and J usage is TRBJ2-5, with TRBD1 matching 9 bases. Unmatched junction bases numbered 1, after V lost 3 bases and J lost 5 bases. Per the germline V gene, CDR1 is KGHSH and CDR2 is LQKENI. This CDR3 has 13 residues. The CDR3: CASSPGQGETQYF. CDR3 DNA: TGTGCCAGCTCACCCGGACAGGGGGAGACCCAGTACTTC.

The chain couples TRBV27 to TRBJ2-3, with TRBD1 identical over 11 bases. CDR3 length: 18 amino acids. With V trimmed by 2 bases and J by 5 bases, 12 bases remained unmatched. The germline gives CDR1 MNHEY, CDR2 SMNVEV (reference sequence). In DNA form, the CDR3 reads TGTGCCAGCAGTTTAACCCCGGGACAGGGGGTCAGGAGAGATACGCAGTATTTT. Its protein product is CASSLTPGQGVRRDTQYF.

The chain has TRBV27 and TRBJ2-7, with D hard to call. The CDR3 totals 13 residues. V shed 4 bases and J shed 3 bases, with 10 bases lying between them. Germline CDR1 reads MNHEY; CDR2 reads SMNVEV (reference sequence). The CDR3 spells CASSSRTFYEQYF. CDR3 in DNA: TGTGCCAGCAGTTCCAGAACCTTCTACGAGCAGTACTTC.

This clone was observed a single time. V and J are TRBV18 and TRBJ2-7; 8 bases line up with TRBD1. The CDR3 is 13 amino acids. Germline CDR1 and CDR2: KGHSH and LQKENI. V was pared by 4 bases and J by 6 bases, with 5 bases of the junction left unmatched. The CDR3 loop is CASSQEDRGEQYF. Here the CDR3 DNA reads TGTGCCAGCTCACAGGAAGACAGGGGCGAGCAGTACTTC.

This clone has at least ten counts. This sequence joins TRBV15 and TRBJ1-3; D is unresolved. This CDR3 comprises 14 residues. Germline V gene data show CDR1 as LNHNV and CDR2 as YYDKDF (reference sequence). V shed 3 bases and J shed 3 bases, with 9 bases lying between them. As DNA, the CDR3 is TGTGCCACCAGCAGTTTGGGAGGTGGAAACACCATATATTTT. It translates to CATSSLGGGNTIYF.

This chain links TRBV27 with TRBJ1-6; D is undetermined. The CDR3 has 23 residues. Germline loops: CDR1 MNHEY, CDR2 SMNVEV (reference sequence). The V gene lost 2 bases and the J gene lost 8 bases, with 37 bases spanning the gap. The CDR3 loop is CASSLPRFPGLTWEWWADSPLHF. In DNA, the CDR3 is TGTGCCAGCAGTTTACCGAGATTTCCGGGCCTGACATGGGAGTGGTGGGCAGATTCACCCCTCCACTTT.

This clone was observed a single time. J is TRBJ1-5 and V is TRBV10-3; D unclear. Trimming took off 6 bases at V and 3 bases at J, with 6 bases between the two ends. Germline lookup yields CDR1 ENHRY and CDR2 SYGVKD. The CDR3 runs to 12 residues. The CDR3 spells CAISSPNQPQHF. CDR3 in DNA: TGTGCCATCAGCAGTCCCAATCAGCCCCAGCATTTT.

This chain joins TRBV30 and TRBJ2-1; the match to TRBD1 covers 8 bases. From germline, CDR1 is GTSNPN and CDR2 SVGIG (reference sequence). Trimming took 0 bases from V and 3 from J; bases not matched to a gene: 1. The CDR3 is 14 amino acids. The CDR3 loop reads CAWSVGTGYNEQFF. As DNA, the CDR3 is TGTGCCTGGAGTGTAGGGACAGGCTACAATGAGCAGTTCTTC.

The V gene is TRBV7-9, the J gene TRBJ1-1; possible D gene TRBD1, 5 bases. This CDR3 is 14 amino acids long. V lost 8 bases to trimming and J lost 6 bases, with 19 bases between them. Germline V CDR1 and CDR2: SEHNR, FQNEAQ (reference sequence). CDR3 sequence reads: CASGSRTGASEAFF. The CDR3 bases are TGTGCCAGCGGATCCCGGACCGGGGCGTCTGAAGCTTTCTTT.

This clone was observed a few times. This chain uses TRBV29-1 with TRBJ2-1; D is unclear. Germline-derived CDR1 and CDR2 are SQVTM and ANQGSEA. This CDR3 spans 14 amino acids. V dropped 1 base and J dropped 5 bases, with 12 bases sitting between them. DNA of the CDR3: TGCAGCGTTGAAGGACAAATGTCGGACAATGAGCAGTTCTTC. Amino acid sequence: CSVEGQMSDNEQFF.

This clone showed up just once. This chain uses TRBV28 with TRBJ1-6; D gene ambiguous. This CDR3 has 17 amino acids. V gave up 3 bases and J gave up 9 bases, with 21 bases separating them. Germline V lookup: CDR1 MDHEN, CDR2 SYDVKM. In DNA form, the CDR3 reads TGTGCCAGCAGTTTGTCGATTCGGGCAGCCGATGGTTCACCCCTCCACTTT. It codes for CASSLSIRAADGSPLHF.

The V and J genes are TRBV6-1 and TRBJ1-5; D is possibly TRBD1 (5 bases). The CDR3 runs 18 residues. V was pared by 0 bases and J by 3 bases, with 18 bases between. Germline V gives CDR1 MNHNS, CDR2 SASEGT. CDR3 protein: CASSEAVGQGPFNQPQHF. CDR3 nucleotides: TGTGCCAGCAGTGAAGCTGTGGGGCAGGGACCTTTCAATCAGCCCCAGCATTTT.

This chain joins TRBV7-9 and TRBJ1-4; D is possibly TRBD1 (5 bases). V lost 1 base, J lost 7 bases, and 16 bases lay in between. Germline-derived CDR1 and CDR2 are SEHNR and FQNEAQ (reference sequence). The CDR3 contains 16 residues. CDR3 DNA sequence: TGTGCCAGCAGCTTAGGTGAGGGACGGCACTCTGAAAAACTGTTTTTT. Its protein is CASSLGEGRHSEKLFF.

The chain joins TRBV6-5 to TRBJ2-3, with no clear D. The CDR3 has 15 residues. Between the trimmed V and J ends, which lost 0 bases and 5 bases, there was a span of 12 bases. CDR1 and CDR2 (germline): MNHEY, SVGAGI. The CDR3 sequence is CASSYSPRPVDTQYF. For the CDR3, the DNA is TGTGCCAGCAGTTACTCGCCTCGCCCAGTAGATACGCAGTATTTT.